The T cell receptor beta chain described here comes from a study of response to subunit inactivated influenza vaccine. In TCRdb, the RT-PCR reads were re-called with MiXCR into one record per CDR3 protein. The table records 700,000 to 900,000 distinct CDR3 sequences, over 20% of them present only once. Notes on the study in general: Authors suggested that a seasonal influenza vaccination recruits few new T cells each time.

The length of the CDR3 is 14 residues. Germline V gene sequence: CDR1 MNHEY, CDR2 SVGEGT. V dropped 2 bases and J dropped 3 bases, with 8 bases sitting between them. For this clonotype: The antigen is unknown.

This clonotype was obtained from a man in his fifties who received an inactivated influenza vaccine. The V and J genes are TRBV6-2 or TRBV6-3 and TRBJ2-1; D is perhaps TRBD2 (5 bases). The material sequenced was PBMCs from blood, taken roughly 5 days after vaccination. The CDR3 nucleotides read TGTGCCAGCAGTTACCGCACTAGCTACAATGAGCAGTTCTTC. Protein product: CASSYRTSYNEQFF.